This T cell receptor beta chain was retrieved from a study of regulatory T cells in long-lasting Graves disease. This clonotype came up many times. Combining iRepertoire HTBI primers with Arm-PCR of CDR3 regions, the authors built TCR beta libraries. One entry per CDR3 protein results from TCRdb running MiXCR on the multiplex PCR reads. The table records about 200,000 distinct CDR3 sequences, around 19% of them present only once. The time point denotes: newly diagnosed GD, antithyroid drugs for less than 3 months. The authors made the TCR library using RNA they extracted from PBMCs. The guidelines of the American Thyroid Association were the basis for diagnosing Graves' disease. The TCR was taken from a female donor with Graves disease. The sequenced sample was peripheral blood mononuclear cells (PBMCs), obtained at new diagnosis, from a patient treated with antithyroid drugs.

CDR3 loop: CASSFRADTQYF. CDR3 sequence (DNA): TGTGCCAGCAGCTTTAGGGCAGATACGCAGTATTTT. This chain links TRBV5-8 with TRBJ2-3; no reliable D call. Trimming cost V 2 bases and J 4 bases, with 5 bases left between them. Germline assignment: CDR1 SGHTS and CDR2 YDEGEE. There are 12 residues in the CDR3.